This TCR beta chain derives from a study of blood T cell repertoires in COVID-19. Whole-study context: The samples span acute and convalescent COVID-19 from the United States, Italy and Spain. The cDNA or gDNA used as material had been derived from T cells, B-cell-depleted T cells, or PBMCs.

Germline lookup yields CDR1 SGHKS and CDR2 YYEKEE (reference sequence). The CDR3 is 15 amino acids. V was shortened by 1 base and J by 1 base, with 11 bases between the two germline ends. Per the original data handling: Reference gene primer amplification gave estimated nucleated cell counts. Profiled with immunoSEQ multiplex PCR; TCRdb holds only in-frame clones, not every one. From that table come the V and J calls and clone size; the DNA was used to work out D and trimming. The table lists 20,000 to 30,000 clones, about 90% of them singletons. This chain connects TRBV5-5 to TRBJ1-1; D is perhaps TRBD1 (5 bases). The TCR comes from a man in his 70s with acute or convalescent COVID-19. The sequencing input was peripheral blood. The CDR3 DNA follows: TGTGCCAGCAGCTTGTATGGGGCAGGGAACACTGAAGCTTTCTTT. Amino acid sequence: CASSLYGAGNTEAFF.